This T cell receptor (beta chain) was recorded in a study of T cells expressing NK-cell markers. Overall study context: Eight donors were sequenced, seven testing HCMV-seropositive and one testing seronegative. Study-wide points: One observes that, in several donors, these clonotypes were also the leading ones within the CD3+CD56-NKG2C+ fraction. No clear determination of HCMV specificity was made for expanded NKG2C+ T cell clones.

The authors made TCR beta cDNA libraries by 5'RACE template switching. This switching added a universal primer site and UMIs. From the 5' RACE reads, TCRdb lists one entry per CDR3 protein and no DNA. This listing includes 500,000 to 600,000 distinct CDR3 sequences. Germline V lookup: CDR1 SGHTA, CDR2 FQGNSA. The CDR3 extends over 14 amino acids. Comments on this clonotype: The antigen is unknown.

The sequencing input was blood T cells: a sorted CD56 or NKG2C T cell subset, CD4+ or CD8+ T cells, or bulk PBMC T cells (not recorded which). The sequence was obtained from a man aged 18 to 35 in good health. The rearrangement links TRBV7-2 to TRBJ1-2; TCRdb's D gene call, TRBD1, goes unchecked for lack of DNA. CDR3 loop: CASSLVGAAHGYTF. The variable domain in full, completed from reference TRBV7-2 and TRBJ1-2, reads GAGVSQSPSNKVTEKGKDVELRCDPISGHTALYWYRQSLGQGLEFLIYFQGNSAPDKSGLPSDRFSAERTGGSVSTLTIQRTQQEDSAVYLCASSLVGAAHGYTFGSGTRLTVV.